These 10 T cell receptor beta chains came from one sample sequenced in a study of breast tumors, draining lymph nodes, adjacent tissues. TCRdb passed the multiplex PCR reads through MiXCR, listing each CDR3 protein once. The table records about 13,000 distinct CDR3 sequences, roughly half of them present only once. Sequencing was carried out using tumor-adjacent breast tissue. These receptors came from a female donor with breast cancer. Some clones in this sample may be carry-over from other donors' samples.

This clonotype was observed a handful of times. The rearrangement uses TRBV20-1 and TRBJ2-3, with 8 bases identical to TRBD2. From germline, CDR1 is DFQATT and CDR2 SNEGSKA (reference sequence). V lost 1 base to trimming and J lost 2 bases; unmatched junction nucleotides: 11. This CDR3 has 17 residues. The CDR3 DNA is TGCAGTGCTAGAGCCAGCGGGGGCAATCAAGACACAGATACGCAGTATTTT. Its translation: CSARASGGNQDTDTQYF.

This clonotype was seen repeatedly, ten times or more. Since a much larger clone is just one base distant, this may be a read error. This chain links TRBV6-1 with TRBJ1-5, with a tentative D call TRBD1 (6 bases). CDR1 and CDR2 from the germline V gene are MNHNS and SASEGT. Trimming removed 5 bases at V and 3 bases at J, with 11 bases between. The CDR3 has 14 amino acids. CDR3 loop: CASSPTGNNQPQHF. In nucleotides, the CDR3 is TGTGCCAGCAGTCCAACAGGGAACAATCAGCCCCAGCATTTT.

The V and J genes are TRBV20-1 and TRBJ2-5; 13 nucleotides agree with TRBD2. CDR3 length: 13 amino acids. Unmatched junction bases numbered 0, after V lost 3 bases and J lost 5 bases. CDR1 is DFQATT and CDR2 is SNEGSKA in the germline V gene (reference sequence). CDR3 region: CSARTSGRETQYF. The CDR3 nucleotides read TGCAGTGCTAGGACTAGCGGGAGGGAGACCCAGTACTTC.

This clonotype was seen repeatedly, ten times or more. A much larger clone lies a single base off, so this may be a read error. The chain joins TRBV7-2 to TRBJ2-5, with D possibly called TRBD1 or TRBD2 (5 bases each). Germline V gives CDR1 SGHTA, CDR2 FQGNSA. The CDR3 is 15 residues long. The CDR3 loop reads CASSSKSGTVETQHF. CDR3 nucleotides: TGTGCCAGCAGCTCAAAATCCGGGACGGTAGAGACCCAGCACTTC.

Here the CDR3 DNA reads TGTGCCAGCAGTGATTTCCGATCCCTCCACTTT. This encodes CASSDFRSLHF. The chain recombines TRBV25-1 with TRBJ1-6; D unclear. The CDR3 length is 11 residues. V shed 3 bases and J shed 14 bases, with 8 bases lying between them. Germline V gene data show CDR1 as MGHDK and CDR2 as SYGVNS.

The CDR3 spells CASSGGGGLSGAEAFF. The CDR3 DNA reads TGTGCCAGCAGCGGGGGTGGGGGGCTCAGTGGCGCTGAAGCTTTCTTT. The chain uses TRBV2 and TRBJ1-1; possibly TRBD1 for D (6 bases). Germline CDR1 is SNHLY and CDR2 is FYNNEI. V was trimmed by 6 bases and J by 6 bases, leaving 23 bases between them. CDR3 length equals 16 residues. The complete variable domain, with remaining parts taken from reference TRBV2 and TRBJ1-1, reads EPEVTQTPSHQVTQMGQEVILRCVPISNHLYFYWYRQILGQKVEFLVSFYNNEISEKSEIFDDQFSVERPDGSNFTLKIRSTKLEDSAMYFCASSGGGGLSGAEAFFGQGTRLTVV.

The CDR3 DNA follows: TGTGCCAGCAGTTTAGGCAGCAAGACCCAGTACTTC. The encoded protein is CASSLGSKTQYF. The J gene is TRBJ2-5, the V gene TRBV12-3 or TRBV12-4; no firm D call. Trimming stripped 1 base from V and 6 bases from J, with 6 bases between. The CDR3 runs to 12 residues.

This clonotype was observed once. This sequence joins TRBV12-3 or TRBV12-4 and TRBJ2-1; 7 nucleotides line up with TRBD1. After removal of 2 bases from V and 6 bases from J, the junction contained 10 bases not matched to a gene. The CDR3 contains 16 residues. The CDR3: CASSLRQGEGGNEQFF. Written as DNA, the CDR3 is TGTGCCAGCAGTTTAAGACAGGGAGAAGGTGGCAATGAGCAGTTCTTC.

This clonotype was seen ten or more times. The chain links TRBV6-2 or TRBV6-3 to TRBJ2-1, with 10 bases aligning to TRBD2. This CDR3 is 14 amino acids long. Per germline, CDR1 MNHEY and CDR2 SVGEGT. V lost 7 bases to trimming and J lost 7 bases; unmatched junction nucleotides: 7. Here the CDR3 reads CASTASGRRNEQFF. The CDR3 nucleotides are TGTGCCAGCACCGCTAGCGGGAGACGGAATGAGCAGTTCTTC.

The J gene is TRBJ2-7, the V gene TRBV20-1; 9 nucleotides match TRBD1. Germline assignment: CDR1 DFQATT and CDR2 SNEGSKA (reference sequence). Trimming removed 4 bases from V and 2 bases from J; junction bases left unmatched: 3. The CDR3 has 13 residues. In DNA, the CDR3 is TGCAGTGCTAAAGGGACAGGGCCCTACGAGCAGTACTTC. Amino acid sequence: CSAKGTGPYEQYF.